This T cell receptor (beta chain) was documented in a study of identical twins. This clonotype was counted between two and nine times. The target antigen is unknown. Whole-study findings and limits: Out-of-frame TCR alpha sharing observed in monozygotic twins exceeded model estimates. Sequences that were beta out-of-frame showed weaker excess twin sharing. Fewer insertions were carried by abundant cord blood beta clonotypes, but none was seen in memory repertoires.

This CDR3 is built from 15 residues. Trimming removed 4 bases at V and 9 bases at J, with 17 bases between. In germline, CDR1 is SGHRS, CDR2 YFSETQ. Template switching added a universal primer binding site, and final cDNA carried unique molecular identifiers. In TCRdb, the 5' RACE reads were re-called with MiXCR into one record per CDR3 protein. The table lists hundreds of thousands of distinct CDR3 sequences, more than 9% of them singletons, with around 1.5% in the top ten. The data also belong to a second study, concerning yellow fever vaccine responses in identical twins.

The sample consisted of PBMCs. This sequence was found in a woman aged 18-29 years in good health. The genes are TRBV5-1 and TRBJ1-6; maybe TRBD1 (6 bases). As DNA, the CDR3 is TGCGCCAGCAGCCACGAGGACAGAAAAGGTTCACCCCTCCACTTT. It yields the protein CASSHEDRKGSPLHF.